The 25 T cell receptor beta chains given below trace back to one sample, sequenced in a study of control samples from healthy donors and cancer patients. The method was immunoSEQ multiplex PCR; TCRdb's version includes in-frame clones alone and lacks a portion of them. The sample consists of some 140,000 clones, approximately 94% of them appearing once. The material sequenced was blood. These receptors came from a man between 35 and 55 years old in good health.

This sequence joins TRBV30 and TRBJ1-1; a possible D gene is TRBD1 (6 bases). In germline, CDR1 is GTSNPN, CDR2 SVGIG (reference sequence). The ends were cut back, 4 bases at V and 1 base at J, with 13 bases in the middle. This CDR3 spans 14 amino acids. CDR3 bases: TGTGCCTGGACTTTAACAGGGCGGAACACTGAAGCTTTCTTT. Translating gives CAWTLTGRNTEAFF.

The rearrangement links TRBV7-9 to TRBJ2-3, with D perhaps TRBD2 (6 bases). The CDR3 is 15 amino acids. The germline CDR1 and CDR2 sequences are SEHNR and FQNEAQ (reference sequence). The V and J ends lost 5 bases and 2 bases respectively, with 14 bases between them. CDR3 in amino acids: CASSSMRGPTDTQYF. Here the CDR3 DNA reads TGTGCCAGCAGCAGCATGCGGGGACCCACAGATACGCAGTATTTT. Full variable domain (rest looked up from reference TRBV7-9 and TRBJ2-3): DTGVSQNPRHKITKRGQNVTFRCDPISEHNRLYWYRQTLGQGPEFLTYFQNEAQLEKSRLLSDRFSAERPKGSFSTLEIQRTEQGDSAMYLCASSSMRGPTDTQYFGPGTRLTVL.

The CDR3 coding sequence is TGTGCCAGCTCGATTCGGGGGTACGGGGAGCTGTTTTTT. Protein: CASSIRGYGELFF. The chain combines TRBV28 with TRBJ2-2, with D possibly matching TRBD2 (6 bases). Germline V gives CDR1 MDHEN, CDR2 SYDVKM. The V and J ends lost 8 bases and 7 bases respectively, with 14 bases between them. The CDR3 runs to 13 residues.

This CDR3 is CASSPLRDRGLLIPGGYTF. For the CDR3, the DNA is TGTGCCAGCTCACCATTACGGGACAGGGGGCTACTAATCCCTGGGGGCTACACCTTC. The chain combines TRBV18 with TRBJ1-2; 12 bases align to TRBD1. Germline CDR1 reads KGHSH; CDR2 reads LQKENI. Germline trimming cut 2 bases from V and 8 bases from J; bases unmatched to any gene: 18. There are 19 residues in the CDR3.

This chain links TRBV18 with TRBJ2-7; no reliable D call. This CDR3 is 13 amino acids long. In germline, CDR1 is KGHSH, CDR2 LQKENI. Between the trimmed V and J ends, which lost 3 bases and 0 bases, there was a span of 6 bases. The CDR3 coding sequence is TGTGCCAGCTCACCGGGCAGCTCCTACGAGCAGTACTTC. Translated: CASSPGSSYEQYF.

CDR3 coding DNA: TGTGCCAGTAGTACCGGACAGGGTGGTTCTCGGCCCCAGCATTTT. Residues: CASSTGQGGSRPQHF. The chain couples TRBV19 to TRBJ1-5; 8 bases align to TRBD1. V lost 4 bases and J lost 9; bases outside the gene matches: 11. This CDR3 is built from 15 residues. The germline CDR1 and CDR2 sequences are LNHDA and SQIVND (reference sequence).

The V gene is TRBV11-3, the J gene TRBJ2-3; tentative D call: TRBD1 (6 bases). CDR3 length: 12 amino acids. Germline assignment: CDR1 SGHNT and CDR2 YENEEA. Trimming removed 3 bases at V and 5 bases at J, with 6 bases between. CDR3 DNA: TGTGCCAGCAGCTTGGACAGAGATACGCAGTATTTT. Residues: CASSLDRDTQYF. The full variable domain, rest sourced from reference TRBV11-3 and TRBJ2-3, is EAGVVQSPRYKIIEKKQPVAFWCNPISGHNTLYWYLQNLGQGPELLIRYENEEAVDDSQLPKDRFSAERLKGVDSTLKIQPAELGDSAVYLCASSLDRDTQYFGPGTRLTVL.

The DNA of the CDR3 is TGTGCCAGTAGTATGGGACAAGCGTACTATTATGGCTACACCTTC. This sequence encodes CASSMGQAYYYGYTF. The chain couples TRBV19 to TRBJ1-2, with a possible D match to TRBD1 (6 bases). This CDR3 has 15 residues. Germline assignment: CDR1 LNHDA and CDR2 SQIVND (reference sequence). V was pared by 3 bases and J by 5 bases, with 16 bases between.

The CDR3 sequence is CASSFWAVYGYTF. The CDR3 DNA is TGTGCCAGCAGTTTTTGGGCAGTCTATGGCTACACCTTC. The rearrangement joins TRBV28 to TRBJ1-2; D unresolved. Trimming took 3 bases from V and 4 from J, leaving 9 bases between them. This CDR3 spans 13 amino acids. CDR1 MDHEN and CDR2 SYDVKM come from the germline V gene.

A remark on this clone: The sample contains more than one DNA sequence encoding this CDR3. This chain links TRBV12-3 or TRBV12-4 with TRBJ1-5, with D tentatively TRBD1 (5 bases). The CDR3 contains 13 residues. Between the trimmed V and J ends, which lost 1 base and 6 bases, there was a span of 7 bases. The CDR3 sequence is CASSLGGTQPQHF. CDR3 DNA: TGTGCCAGCAGTTTAGGGGGGACTCAGCCCCAGCATTTT.

The chain carries TRBV6-5 and TRBJ1-2; tentatively, D is TRBD1 (6 bases). Germline V lookup: CDR1 MNHEY, CDR2 SVGAGI. With 4 bases removed from V and 8 bases from J, the gap between germline ends came to 20 bases. The length of the CDR3 is 15 residues. The CDR3 sequence: CASSSHRAGVGGYTF. The CDR3 DNA reads TGTGCCAGCAGTTCTCACAGGGCGGGAGTAGGCGGCTACACCTTC.

The gene calls are TRBV5-4 and TRBJ1-2; 10 nucleotides line up with TRBD1. Germline V gene data show CDR1 as SGHNT and CDR2 as YYREEE (reference sequence). V was clipped by 4 bases and J by 12 bases; unmatched bases: 9. The CDR3 spans 13 residues. CDR3 in DNA: TGTGCCAGCAGCCCAGGGGTGGGGACAGGGGACACCTTC. It translates to CASSPGVGTGDTF.

The CDR3, as DNA: TGTGCCAGTAGTATGGTAAACACTGAAGCTTTCTTT. Residues: CASSMVNTEAFF. The chain combines TRBV19 with TRBJ1-1; D is uncertain. The CDR3 has 12 residues. Between the trimmed V and J ends, which lost 3 bases and 2 bases, there was a span of 4 bases. Germline V lookup: CDR1 LNHDA, CDR2 SQIVND (reference sequence).

The chain is built from TRBV9 and TRBJ2-1, with D uncertain. Trimming took 1 base from V and 5 from J, leaving 4 bases between them. Germline loops: CDR1 SGDLS, CDR2 YYNGEE. The CDR3 totals 12 residues. CDR3 sequence (DNA): TGTGCCAGCAGCGTAACCCACAATGAGCAGTTCTTC. It codes for CASSVTHNEQFF.

The CDR3 DNA reads TGCGCCAGCAGCCCTGCCACAGGCTACGAGCAGTACTTC. Its translation: CASSPATGYEQYF. The V gene is TRBV10-1, the J gene TRBJ2-7; weak D call: TRBD1 (5 bases). The V gene's germline CDR1 is WNHNN and CDR2 SYGVQD (reference sequence). The CDR3 contains 13 residues. The V gene lost 6 bases and the J gene lost 3 bases, with 12 bases spanning the gap.

J is TRBJ2-3 and V is TRBV2; 9 bases agree with TRBD2. CDR1 and CDR2 from the germline V gene are SNHLY and FYNNEI. J was trimmed by 5 bases and V by 3 bases; bases with no gene match: 6. CDR3 length equals 15 residues. CDR3 sequence reads: CASSDIQRGVDTQYF. The CDR3 bases are TGTGCCAGCAGTGATATTCAGCGGGGGGTAGATACGCAGTATTTT.

The J gene is TRBJ1-1, the V gene TRBV5-5; D is unresolved. Germline lookup yields CDR1 SGHKS and CDR2 YYEKEE (reference sequence). V shed 1 base and J shed 0 bases, with 13 bases lying between them. The CDR3 sequence is 16 residues long. CDR3 residues: CASSLLPGVMNTEAFF. The CDR3 DNA is TGTGCCAGCAGCTTGCTCCCAGGAGTCATGAACACTGAAGCTTTCTTT.

Points on this clone: Other DNA sequences in this sample translate to the same CDR3. This sequence joins TRBV19 and TRBJ1-1, with unresolved D. Germline values: CDR1 LNHDA, CDR2 SQIVND (reference sequence). This CDR3 spans 14 amino acids. The V gene lost 1 base and the J gene lost 1 base, with 7 bases spanning the gap. The CDR3 bases are TGTGCCAGTAGTATAGGAACCGCGAACACTGAAGCTTTCTTT. Amino acid sequence: CASSIGTANTEAFF. The whole variable domain, remainder taken from reference TRBV19 and TRBJ1-1, is DGGITQSPKYLFRKEGQNVTLSCEQNLNHDAMYWYRQDPGQGLRLIYYSQIVNDFQKGDIAEGYSVSREKKESFPLTVTSAQKNPTAFYLCASSIGTANTEAFFGQGTRLTVV.

This chain joins TRBV24-1 and TRBJ1-6, with D possibly being TRBD1 (5 bases). CDR3 length: 13 residues. CDR1 KGHDR and CDR2 SFDVKD come from the germline V gene. Trimming left V 0 bases short and J 9 bases short, with 5 bases between. CDR3 in amino acids: CATSDLDSSPLHF. In DNA form, the CDR3 reads TGTGCCACCAGTGATTTGGACAGTTCACCCCTCCACTTT.

The V call is TRBV29-1, the J call TRBJ2-5; TRBD2 aligns across 12 bases. Germline-derived CDR1 and CDR2 are SQVTM and ANQGSEA. The CDR3 totals 16 residues. The V gene end was trimmed by 6 bases and the J gene end by 10 bases; junction bases not matched to a gene: 18. CDR3 sequence reads: CSVAPLLAGGPFNQYF. The DNA of the CDR3 is TGCAGCGTGGCCCCCCTACTAGCGGGGGGCCCGTTTAACCAGTACTTC. The full variable domain, completed using reference TRBV29-1 and TRBJ2-5, is SAVISQKPSRDICQRGTSLTIQCQVDSQVTMMFWYRQQPGQSLTLIATANQGSEATYESGFVIDKFPISRPNLTFSTLTVSNMSPEDSSIYLCSVAPLLAGGPFNQYFGPGTRLLVL.

The chain is built from TRBV3-1 (or the pseudogene TRBV3-2) and TRBJ2-5; possible D gene TRBD2, 5 bases. CDR1 LGHDT and CDR2 YNNKEL come from the germline V gene (reference sequence). CDR3 length equals 14 residues. The V gene lost 4 bases and the J gene lost 1 base, with 10 bases spanning the gap. Written as DNA, the CDR3 is TGTGCCAGCAGCCGCCTAGCTACCCAAGAGACCCAGTACTTC. Its translation: CASSRLATQETQYF.

This rearrangement joins TRBV27 to TRBJ2-7; D is possibly TRBD1 (5 bases). This CDR3 has 15 residues. The V gene lost 3 bases and the J gene lost 6 bases, with 18 bases spanning the gap. CDR1 is MNHEY, CDR2 SMNVEV, per germline (reference sequence). The CDR3 sequence: CASSLYLQGAGEQYF. Here the CDR3 DNA reads TGTGCCAGCAGTTTGTACCTCCAGGGTGCTGGCGAGCAGTACTTC.

The chain couples TRBV7-9 to TRBJ1-2; D ambiguous. Trimming took off 5 bases at V and 14 bases at J, with 15 bases between the two ends. Germline loops: CDR1 SEHNR, CDR2 FQNEAQ (reference sequence). There are 11 residues in the CDR3. As DNA, the CDR3 is TGTGCCAGCAGCCGCCGGGCGGGTGTAACCTTC. Translation gives CASSRRAGVTF.

This clone was seen a handful of times. V is TRBV7-9 and J is TRBJ2-1, with 7 bases identical to TRBD1. This CDR3 is 15 amino acids long. Trimming removed 6 bases from V and 3 bases from J; junction bases left unmatched: 8. Per the germline V gene, CDR1 is SEHNR and CDR2 is FQNEAQ (reference sequence). The CDR3 nucleotides read TGTGCCAGCAGATCCCCCGGGACAGACTACAATGAGCAGTTCTTC. Translated: CASRSPGTDYNEQFF.

This chain links TRBV15 with TRBJ1-1, with a tentative D call TRBD1 (6 bases). Looked up from germline, CDR1 is LNHNV and CDR2 is YYDKDF (reference sequence). V shed 4 bases and J shed 2 bases, with 11 bases lying between them. This CDR3 has 14 amino acids. The CDR3 protein is CATSKGTSNTEAFF. CDR3 DNA sequence: TGTGCCACCAGCAAAGGGACATCCAACACTGAAGCTTTCTTT.